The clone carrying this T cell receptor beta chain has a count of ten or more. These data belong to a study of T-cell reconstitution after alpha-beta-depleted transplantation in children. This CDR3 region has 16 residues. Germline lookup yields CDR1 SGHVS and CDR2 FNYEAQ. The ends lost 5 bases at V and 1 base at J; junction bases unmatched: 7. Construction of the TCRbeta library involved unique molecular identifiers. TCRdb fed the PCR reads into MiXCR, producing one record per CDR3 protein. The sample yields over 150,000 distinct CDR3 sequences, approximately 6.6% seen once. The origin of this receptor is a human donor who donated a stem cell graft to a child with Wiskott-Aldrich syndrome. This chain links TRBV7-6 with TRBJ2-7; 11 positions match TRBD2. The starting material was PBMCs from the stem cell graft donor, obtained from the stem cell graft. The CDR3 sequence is CASSRTGLAESYEQYF. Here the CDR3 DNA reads TGTGCCAGCAGCCGAACGGGACTAGCGGAGTCCTACGAGCAGTACTTC.